One sample yielded the 28 T cell receptor beta chains listed below, sequenced in a study of cytomegalovirus exposure and HLA in healthy donors. The study ran its PCR with 60 Vbeta and 13 Jbeta primers. Generated by immunoSEQ multiplex PCR, the TCRdb table keeps only in-frame clones and is missing some. The data contain around 130,000 clones, about four fifths of them singletons. Sequencing was done on a sample of PBMCs. These receptors were collected from a man under 40 in good health and CMV-seronegative.

This clone appeared once. The V call is TRBV7-9, the J call TRBJ2-1, with D possibly TRBD2 on 5 matching bases. V was shortened by 7 bases and J by 4 bases, with 14 bases between the two germline ends. The CDR3 has 14 amino acids. The germline CDR1 and CDR2 sequences are SEHNR and FQNEAQ (reference sequence). CDR3 amino acids: CASTPPPGYNEQFF. The CDR3 DNA is TGTGCCAGCACCCCTCCGCCGGGGTACAATGAGCAGTTCTTC.

This chain connects TRBV2 to TRBJ2-3, with 8 bases matching TRBD1. Trimming took 9 bases from V and 5 from J; bases not matched to a gene: 4. The CDR3 is 12 residues long. Germline CDR1 SNHLY, CDR2 FYNNEI. CDR3 in amino acids: CASQGAGDTQYF. CDR3 nucleotides: TGTGCCAGTCAGGGGGCGGGAGATACGCAGTATTTT.

V and J are TRBV7-2 and TRBJ1-5; D may be TRBD1 (5 bases). CDR3 length: 18 amino acids. The germline V gene encodes CDR1 SGHTA and CDR2 FQGNSA. The V and J ends lost 2 bases and 6 bases respectively, with 23 bases between them. As DNA, the CDR3 is TGTGCCAGCAGCTTAATTGTTGGAAGTCTGGGGGAGGTTCAGCCCCAGCATTTT. Translating gives CASSLIVGSLGEVQPQHF.

The chain carries TRBV7-2 and TRBJ2-7; 9 bases line up with TRBD2. V trimming: 0 bases; J trimming: 2 bases; junction bases outside the gene matches: 5. This CDR3 region has 16 residues. The germline gives CDR1 SGHTA, CDR2 FQGNSA. Written as DNA, the CDR3 is TGTGCCAGCAGCTTAGCAGCGACTAGCGGAACCTACGAGCAGTACTTC. Residues: CASSLAATSGTYEQYF.

Concerning this clone: One end of the junction varies from germline; a read error may be responsible. The chain couples TRBV7-7 to TRBJ1-2; weak D call: TRBD1 (5 bases). The CDR3 is 12 amino acids. Germline V gene lookup returns CDR1 SSHAT and CDR2 FNYEAQ (reference sequence). CDR3 bases: TGTGCTAGCAGCTTACGGGGGGATGGCTACACCTTC. This codes for CASSLRGDGYTF.

The gene calls are TRBV5-1 and TRBJ2-5; 9 bases align to TRBD2. V was pared by 4 bases and J by 2 bases, with 12 bases of the junction left unmatched. The germline CDR1 and CDR2 sequences are SGHRS and YFSETQ. This CDR3 has 17 residues. This CDR3 reads CASSPENQREVQETQYF. The DNA of the CDR3 is TGCGCCAGCAGCCCCGAGAACCAGCGGGAGGTTCAAGAGACCCAGTACTTC.

V usage is TRBV7-2 and J usage is TRBJ1-3; maybe TRBD1 (5 bases). The V gene's germline CDR1 is SGHTA and CDR2 FQGNSA. This CDR3 is 16 amino acids long. Trimming took 5 bases from V and 2 from J, leaving 16 bases between them. CDR3 residues: CASSLGRGTTGNTIYF. In DNA form, the CDR3 reads TGTGCCAGCAGCCTTGGGCGGGGGACCACTGGAAACACCATATATTTT.

CDR3 coding DNA: TGTGCCAGCAGTTTAATTCCGGAGAGCGATACGCAGTATTTT. Translation gives CASSLIPESDTQYF. V is TRBV27 and J is TRBJ2-3; D ambiguous. This CDR3 spans 14 amino acids. V shed 2 bases and J shed 6 bases, with 12 bases lying between them. Germline V gives CDR1 MNHEY, CDR2 SMNVEV (reference sequence).

This clone was observed once. This chain joins TRBV29-1 and TRBJ2-1; 8 bases line up with TRBD2. The CDR3 consists of 16 residues. The J segment lost 0 bases and the V segment lost 3 bases, leaving 7 bases of the junction unmatched. Germline-derived CDR1 and CDR2 are SQVTM and ANQGSEA. The CDR3: CSVEGAGGSSYNEQFF. DNA of the CDR3: TGCAGCGTTGAGGGGGCGGGGGGTAGCTCCTACAATGAGCAGTTCTTC.

The chain uses TRBV7-9 and TRBJ2-7, with D tentatively TRBD1 (5 bases). This CDR3 has 14 amino acids. Germline V gives CDR1 SEHNR, CDR2 FQNEAQ (reference sequence). V was shortened by 5 bases and J by 0 bases, with 11 bases between the two germline ends. CDR3 sequence: CASSPGWGSYEQYF. CDR3 bases: TGTGCCAGCAGCCCAGGGTGGGGCTCCTACGAGCAGTACTTC.

This clone was counted a few times. The chain combines TRBV5-1 with TRBJ1-4, with 8 bases fitting TRBD1. Germline loops: CDR1 SGHRS, CDR2 YFSETQ. Unmatched junction bases numbered 2, after V lost 4 bases and J lost 3 bases. The CDR3 contains 14 residues. CDR3 in amino acids: CASSQGAANEKLFF. The DNA of the CDR3 is TGCGCCAGCAGCCAGGGGGCAGCTAATGAAAAACTGTTTTTT. Filled out from reference TRBV5-1 and TRBJ1-4, the complete variable domain reads KAGVTQTPRYLIKTRGQQVTLSCSPISGHRSVSWYQQTPGQGLQFLFEYFSETQRNKGNFPGRFSGRQFSNSRSEMNVSTLELGDSALYLCASSQGAANEKLFFGSGTQLSVL.

This clone was found once. The chain recombines TRBV5-1 with TRBJ1-6; no definite D call. Germline V gene lookup returns CDR1 SGHRS and CDR2 YFSETQ. V dropped 2 bases and J dropped 10 bases, with 13 bases sitting between them. The CDR3 consists of 14 residues. The DNA of the CDR3 is TGCGCCAGCAGCTTCTTGTCAGAGGGCTCACCCCTCCACTTT. Translation gives CASSFLSEGSPLHF. The full variable domain, completed using reference TRBV5-1 and TRBJ1-6, is KAGVTQTPRYLIKTRGQQVTLSCSPISGHRSVSWYQQTPGQGLQFLFEYFSETQRNKGNFPGRFSGRQFSNSRSEMNVSTLELGDSALYLCASSFLSEGSPLHFGNGTRLTVT.

V usage is TRBV19 and J usage is TRBJ1-1; 7 nucleotides line up with TRBD1. Germline-derived CDR1 and CDR2 are LNHDA and SQIVND (reference sequence). V shed 7 bases and J 11 bases; nucleotides not matched to a gene: 4. The CDR3 runs to 10 residues. The CDR3 loop is CASKGARAFF. In nucleotides, the CDR3 is TGTGCCAGTAAGGGGGCGAGGGCTTTCTTT.

This sequence joins TRBV9 and TRBJ1-5, with D unclear. This CDR3 contains 15 residues. CDR1 is SGDLS and CDR2 is YYNGEE in the germline V gene. Trimming shortened V by 0 bases and J by 4 bases, and 11 bases separated the two germline ends. The CDR3 DNA is TGTGCCAGCAGCGTAGATGGAGGACGGAATCAGCCCCAGCATTTT. Translated, it gives CASSVDGGRNQPQHF.

J is TRBJ1-1 and V is TRBV28; 8 bases match TRBD1. Germline V CDR1 and CDR2: MDHEN, SYDVKM. The CDR3 consists of 15 residues. With V trimmed by 1 base and J by 5 bases, 6 bases remained unmatched. DNA of the CDR3: TGTGCCAGCAGTTTATTCAACAGGGGGAGGACTGAAGCTTTCTTT. Translating gives CASSLFNRGRTEAFF.

The chain recombines TRBV27 with TRBJ1-6, with D tentatively TRBD1 (5 bases). The V end was cut by 6 bases, the J end by 9 bases, with 15 bases between. Germline-derived CDR1 and CDR2 are MNHEY and SMNVEV (reference sequence). The CDR3 is 14 amino acids. The DNA for the CDR3 is TGTGCCAGCAGCTATGACAGCTTGGGTTCACCCCTCCACTTT. It encodes CASSYDSLGSPLHF.

The chain couples TRBV7-3 to TRBJ2-3; D unclear. V was clipped by 3 bases and J by 1 base, with 2 bases between them. CDR3 size: 12 residues. Germline values: CDR1 SGHTA, CDR2 FQGTGA. This CDR3 is CASSFGTDTQYF. The CDR3 region has the DNA TGTGCCAGCAGCTTCGGCACAGATACGCAGTATTTT.

This clone was recorded a few times. This chain joins TRBV28 and TRBJ1-1; a possible D gene is TRBD1 (6 bases). This CDR3 has 14 amino acids. Trimming took 4 bases from V and 4 from J, leaving 13 bases between them. From germline, CDR1 is MDHEN and CDR2 SYDVKM. The CDR3 DNA sequence: TGTGCCAGCAGTTCGGCCAGGGGTGTCACTGAAGCTTTCTTT. This encodes CASSSARGVTEAFF.

The rearrangement links TRBV29-1 to TRBJ1-2, with 8 bases aligning to TRBD1. Germline V gives CDR1 SQVTM, CDR2 ANQGSEA. The V segment lost 6 bases and the J segment 4 bases; nucleotides outside the gene matches: 7. The CDR3 contains 13 residues. CDR3 nucleotides: TGCAGCGTCGGGACAGGCCCTTCCTATGGCTACACCTTC. Translated, it gives CSVGTGPSYGYTF.

The rearrangement links TRBV6-5 to TRBJ1-1; the D gene is possibly TRBD1 (6 bases). Deletions cut 5 bases from V and 4 bases from J, with 17 bases between. The V gene's germline CDR1 is MNHEY and CDR2 SVGAGI. The CDR3 is made up of 15 amino acids. CDR3 nucleotide sequence: TGTGCCAGCAGTCGGACAGTCCATGGTAGCACTGAAGCTTTCTTT. It yields the protein CASSRTVHGSTEAFF.

V and J are TRBV5-1 and TRBJ1-5; 7 nucleotides agree with TRBD1. CDR3 length equals 15 residues. From germline, CDR1 is SGHRS and CDR2 YFSETQ. V dropped 3 bases and J dropped 2; count of bases not matched to a gene: 5. CDR3 DNA: TGCGCCAGCAGCTCCGAAACAGGGGGCAATCAGCCCCAGCATTTT. This codes for CASSSETGGNQPQHF.

This clone appeared a few times. CDR3 in amino acids: CASSVGGDTDTQYF. CDR3 nucleotide sequence: TGTGCCAGCAGTGTGGGGGGGGACACAGATACGCAGTATTTT. The chain has TRBV6-4 and TRBJ2-3; 7 bases line up with TRBD2. From germline, CDR1 is MRHNA and CDR2 SNTAGT. This CDR3 comprises 14 residues. The V gene end was trimmed by 4 bases and the J gene end by 2 bases; junction bases not matched to a gene: 3.

The chain carries TRBV28 and TRBJ2-7; TRBD1 matches 7 bases. From germline, CDR1 is MDHEN and CDR2 SYDVKM. J gave up 4 bases and V 6 bases, and 3 bases lay outside the gene matches. This CDR3 has 12 residues. CDR3 sequence (DNA): TGTGCCAGCAGCCCACAGGGGTACGAGCAGTACTTC. Its translation is CASSPQGYEQYF.

The V and J genes are TRBV5-1 and TRBJ2-2, with 8 nucleotides matching TRBD1. The junction had 6 bases not matched to a gene; V was cut back by 1 base and J by 4 bases. CDR1 is SGHRS and CDR2 is YFSETQ in the germline V gene. The CDR3 runs to 16 residues. The CDR3 DNA reads as TGCGCCAGCAGCTTGTACAGGGGGACCCTCACCGGGGAGCTGTTTTTT. Amino acid sequence: CASSLYRGTLTGELFF.

This rearrangement joins TRBV6-6 to TRBJ2-7; 10 bases map to TRBD2. There are 14 residues in the CDR3. Germline V gives CDR1 MNHNY, CDR2 SVGAGI (reference sequence). V dropped 2 bases and J dropped 3; count of bases not matched to a gene: 1. CDR3 loop: CASSYERGGYEQYF. In DNA form, the CDR3 reads TGTGCCAGCAGTTACGAGCGGGGGGGCTACGAGCAGTACTTC.

This clone was counted between two and nine times. The rearrangement links TRBV6-5 to TRBJ2-1; 11 bases agree with TRBD2. Germline CDR1 reads MNHEY; CDR2 reads SVGAGI. Trimming took 2 bases from V and 7 from J; bases not matched to a gene: 4. The CDR3 sequence is 15 residues long. CDR3 nucleotides: TGTGCCAGCAGTTACGGCACTAGCGGGAGAAATGAGCAGTTCTTC. Translating gives CASSYGTSGRNEQFF.

This clone was seen more than once but under ten times. The genes are TRBV5-1 and TRBJ2-7; TRBD1 agrees at 7 bases. Germline CDR1 SGHRS, CDR2 YFSETQ. The CDR3 is 15 amino acids. J was trimmed by 4 bases and V by 3 bases; bases with no gene match: 10. CDR3: CASSSPGQSVYEQYF. CDR3 coding DNA: TGCGCCAGCAGCTCTCCGGGACAGTCAGTTTACGAGCAGTACTTC.

This chain links TRBV11-3 with TRBJ2-3; the match to TRBD2 covers 10 bases. Looked up from germline, CDR1 is SGHNT and CDR2 is YENEEA. Trimming removed 5 bases from V and 15 bases from J; junction bases left unmatched: 8. The CDR3 contains 12 residues. In nucleotides, the CDR3 is TGTGCCAGCAGCCACCCGGGGACTAGCGTCTATTTT. Translating it yields CASSHPGTSVYF.